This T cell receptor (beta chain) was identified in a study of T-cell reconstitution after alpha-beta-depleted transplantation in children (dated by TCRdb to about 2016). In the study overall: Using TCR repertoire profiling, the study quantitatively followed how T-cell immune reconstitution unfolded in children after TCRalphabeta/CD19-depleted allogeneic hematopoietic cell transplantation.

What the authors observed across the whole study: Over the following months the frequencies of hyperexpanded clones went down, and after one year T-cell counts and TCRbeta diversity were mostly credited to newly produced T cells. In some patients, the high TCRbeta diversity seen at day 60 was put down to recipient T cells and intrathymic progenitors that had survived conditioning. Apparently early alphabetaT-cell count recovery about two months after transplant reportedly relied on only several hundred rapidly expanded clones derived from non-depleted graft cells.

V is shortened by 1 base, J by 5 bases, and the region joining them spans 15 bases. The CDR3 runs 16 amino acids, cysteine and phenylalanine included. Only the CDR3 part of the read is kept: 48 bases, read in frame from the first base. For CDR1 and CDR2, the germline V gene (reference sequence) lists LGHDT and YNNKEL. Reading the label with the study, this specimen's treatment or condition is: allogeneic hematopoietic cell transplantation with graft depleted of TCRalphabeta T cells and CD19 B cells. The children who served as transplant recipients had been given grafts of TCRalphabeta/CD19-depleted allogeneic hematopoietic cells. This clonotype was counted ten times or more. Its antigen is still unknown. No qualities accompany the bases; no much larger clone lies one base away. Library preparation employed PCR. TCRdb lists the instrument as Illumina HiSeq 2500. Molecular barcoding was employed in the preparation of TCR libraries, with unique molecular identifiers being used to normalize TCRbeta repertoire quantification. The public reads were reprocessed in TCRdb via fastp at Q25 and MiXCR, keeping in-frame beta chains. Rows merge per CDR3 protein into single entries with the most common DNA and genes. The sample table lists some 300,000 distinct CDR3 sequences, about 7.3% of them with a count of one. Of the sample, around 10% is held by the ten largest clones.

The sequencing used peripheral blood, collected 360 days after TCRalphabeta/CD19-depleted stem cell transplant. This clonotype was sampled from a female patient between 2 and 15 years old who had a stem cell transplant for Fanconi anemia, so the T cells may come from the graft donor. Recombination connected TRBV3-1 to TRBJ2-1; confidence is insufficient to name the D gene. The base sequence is TGTGCCAGCAGCCAAGTCTTATCTCTACCCAACAATGAGCAGTTCTTC. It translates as CASSQVLSLPNNEQFF.